This TCR beta chain was recorded in a study of control samples from healthy donors and cancer patients. The germline V gene has CDR1 SNHLY and CDR2 FYNNEI. V was trimmed by 4 bases and J by 6 bases, leaving 13 bases between them. This CDR3 region has 14 residues. The repertoire was sequenced with immunoSEQ multiplex PCR; TCRdb's copy has only in-frame clones and lacks some. The sample carries 130,000 or so clones, 90% to 95% recorded once. The chain combines TRBV2 with TRBJ2-1; the D is unclear. The clonotype originates from a middle-aged man in good health. The source material was blood. Here the CDR3 reads CASSVSPTGNEQFF. In nucleotides, the CDR3 is TGTGCCAGCAGTGTAAGCCCCACGGGCAATGAGCAGTTCTTC.